This T cell receptor beta chain stems from a study of T cell responses to AZD1222 COVID-19 vaccine. The study's findings and limits: Within unmutated variant regions lay the reported targets of nearly half of spike-specific TCRs. AZD1222 recipients seropositive at baseline numbered only 5 to 7.

With respect to this clone: What it recognizes is unknown. Other DNA sequences in this specimen translate into the identical CDR3.

Libraries were prepared by immunoSEQ multiplex PCR; TCRdb keeps only in-frame clonotypes and omits some of them. The sample yields 150,000 to 200,000 clones, approximately 90% seen once. The V gene's germline CDR1 is SGHRS and CDR2 YFSETQ. The CDR3 sequence is 13 residues long. Trimming took off 0 bases at V and 3 bases at J, with 6 bases between the two ends. The sequencing used peripheral blood, collected 28 days after the second AZD1222 dose. This clonotype originated in an adult who received the AZD1222 COVID-19 vaccine. This chain connects TRBV5-1 to TRBJ2-5; no clear D gene. The CDR3 DNA reads TGCGCCAGCAGCTTGGAGGTTAAAGAGACCCAGTACTTC. This gives the protein CASSLEVKETQYF.